The 8 T cell receptor beta chains reported below all come from one sample, sequenced in a study of blood T cell repertoires in COVID-19. Some clones are missing from TCRdb's copy, which holds only in-frame ones; the method was immunoSEQ multiplex PCR. The table lists 100,000 to 150,000 clones, 65% to 90% of them singletons. Sequenced sample: peripheral blood. These receptors were obtained from a woman aged 80 or over with acute or convalescent COVID-19.

This chain links TRBV7-3 with TRBJ2-7; 7 nucleotides match TRBD2. Germline V gene data show CDR1 as SGHTA and CDR2 as FQGTGA. CDR3 length equals 12 residues. The CDR3 region has the DNA TGTTTTCGGGGGGAAGAGTCCTACGAGCAGTACGTC. It is translated as CFRGEESYEQYV.

CDR3 DNA: TGTGCCAGCGAACAGACAGGGGGTCAGCCCCAGCATTTT. This encodes CASEQTGGQPQHF. This chain links TRBV7-2 with TRBJ1-5, with 9 bases aligning to TRBD1. The CDR3 runs to 13 residues. The ends lost 8 bases at V and 6 bases at J; junction bases unmatched: 5. In germline, CDR1 is SGHTA, CDR2 FQGNSA.

This rearrangement joins TRBV4-2 to TRBJ1-3; D is unclear. CDR1 is LGHNA, CDR2 YNFKEQ, per germline. The CDR3 covers 16 residues. V was shortened by 0 bases and J by 0 bases, with 9 bases between the two germline ends. The CDR3 DNA reads TGTGCCAGCAGCCAAGATCCGGTCACCTCTGGAAACACCATATATTTT. It encodes CASSQDPVTSGNTIYF.

The V call is TRBV5-8, the J call TRBJ1-2; D ambiguous. The CDR3 is 12 residues long. Germline values: CDR1 SGHTS, CDR2 YDEGEE. V dropped 1 base and J dropped 7 bases, with 8 bases sitting between them. The DNA of the CDR3 is TGTGCCAGCAGCTTGATCTCCCTTGGCTACACCTTC. As protein: CASSLISLGYTF.

This clone was detected a few times. This chain links TRBV19 with TRBJ2-3; 8 nucleotides line up with TRBD2. V trimming: 3 bases; J trimming: 2 bases; junction bases outside the gene matches: 7. Looked up from germline, CDR1 is LNHDA and CDR2 is SQIVND (reference sequence). The CDR3 has 16 residues. The CDR3 protein is CASSIGSGGATDTQYF. The CDR3 region has the DNA TGTGCCAGTAGTATCGGATCCGGGGGGGCCACAGATACGCAGTATTTT.

This chain connects TRBV6-6 to TRBJ2-7, with 7 positions matching TRBD1. V lost 8 bases to trimming and J lost 4 bases; unmatched junction nucleotides: 8. Germline CDR1 MNHNY, CDR2 SVGAGI (reference sequence). The CDR3 covers 13 residues. CDR3 sequence (DNA): TGTGCCAGCTCACCCCGGGACAGATACGAGCAGTACTTC. Translated, it gives CASSPRDRYEQYF.

This sequence joins TRBV5-1 and TRBJ1-5; 8 nucleotides match TRBD1. The germline CDR1 and CDR2 sequences are SGHRS and YFSETQ. With 4 bases clipped from V and 2 bases from J, the junction kept 5 bases outside the gene matches. The CDR3 length is 15 residues. The CDR3 sequence: CASSPGQGRNQPQHF. The CDR3 DNA is TGCGCCAGCAGCCCTGGACAGGGCCGCAATCAGCCCCAGCATTTT.

The chain uses TRBV28 and TRBJ1-1, with D possibly being TRBD1 (6 bases). CDR3 size: 14 residues. Deletions cut 3 bases from V and 5 bases from J, with 13 bases between. Germline-derived CDR1 and CDR2 are MDHEN and SYDVKM. This CDR3 is CASSFAGRGTEAFF. The CDR3 bases are TGTGCCAGCAGTTTCGCAGGTAGGGGGACTGAAGCTTTCTTT.